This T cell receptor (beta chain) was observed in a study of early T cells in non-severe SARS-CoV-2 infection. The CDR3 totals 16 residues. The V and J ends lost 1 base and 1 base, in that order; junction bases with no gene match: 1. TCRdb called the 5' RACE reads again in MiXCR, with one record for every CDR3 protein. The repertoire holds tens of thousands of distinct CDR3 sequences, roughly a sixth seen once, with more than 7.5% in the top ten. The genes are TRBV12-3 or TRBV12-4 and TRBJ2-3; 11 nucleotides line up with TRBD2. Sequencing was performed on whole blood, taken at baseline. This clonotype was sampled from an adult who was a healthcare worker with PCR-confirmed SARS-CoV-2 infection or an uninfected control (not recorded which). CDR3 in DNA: TGTGCCAGCAGTTTAGGACTAGCGGGGCGCACAGATACGCAGTATTTT. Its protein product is CASSLGLAGRTDTQYF.